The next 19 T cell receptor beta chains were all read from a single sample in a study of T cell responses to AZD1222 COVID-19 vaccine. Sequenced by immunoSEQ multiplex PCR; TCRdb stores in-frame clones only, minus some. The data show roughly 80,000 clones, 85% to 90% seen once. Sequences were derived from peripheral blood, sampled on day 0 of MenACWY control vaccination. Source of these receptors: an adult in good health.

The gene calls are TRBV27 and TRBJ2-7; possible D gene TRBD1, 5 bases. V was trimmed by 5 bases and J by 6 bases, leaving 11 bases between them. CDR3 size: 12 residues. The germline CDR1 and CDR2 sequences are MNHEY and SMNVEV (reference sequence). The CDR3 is CASSAQGGEQYF. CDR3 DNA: TGTGCCAGCAGTGCTCAGGGCGGCGAGCAGTACTTC.

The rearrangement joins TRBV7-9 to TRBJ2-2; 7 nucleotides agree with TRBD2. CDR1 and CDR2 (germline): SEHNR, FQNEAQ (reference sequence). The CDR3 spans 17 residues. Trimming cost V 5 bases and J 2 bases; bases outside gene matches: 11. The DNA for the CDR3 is TGTGCCAGCAGCCCTGTTGGGGGAGGGGCTAACACCGGGGAGCTGTTTTTT. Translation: CASSPVGGGANTGELFF.

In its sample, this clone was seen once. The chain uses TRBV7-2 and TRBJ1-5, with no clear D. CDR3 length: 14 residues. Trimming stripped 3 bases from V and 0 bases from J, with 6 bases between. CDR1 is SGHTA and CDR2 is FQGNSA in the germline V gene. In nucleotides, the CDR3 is TGTGCCAGCAGCTTGAGTGATAGCAATCAGCCCCAGCATTTT. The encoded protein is CASSLSDSNQPQHF.

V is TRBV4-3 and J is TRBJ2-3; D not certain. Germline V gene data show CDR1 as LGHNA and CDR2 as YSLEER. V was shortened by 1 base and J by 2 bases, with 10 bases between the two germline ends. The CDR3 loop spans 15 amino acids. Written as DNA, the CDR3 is TGCGCCAGCAGCCAAGTCACTGGAATCACAGATACGCAGTATTTT. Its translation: CASSQVTGITDTQYF.

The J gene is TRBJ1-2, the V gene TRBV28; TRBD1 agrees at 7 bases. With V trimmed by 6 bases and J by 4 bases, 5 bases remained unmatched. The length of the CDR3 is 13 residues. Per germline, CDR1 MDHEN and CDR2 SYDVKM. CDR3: CASRAGQTYGYTF. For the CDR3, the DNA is TGTGCCAGCAGGGCGGGACAGACCTATGGCTACACCTTC.

CDR3 sequence: CASSFALTEAFF. The CDR3 coding sequence is TGTGCCAGCAGCTTCGCACTTACTGAAGCTTTCTTT. V gene TRBV7-2 combines with J gene TRBJ1-1; D is ambiguous. The CDR3 runs 12 residues. Germline V lookup: CDR1 SGHTA, CDR2 FQGNSA. V was clipped by 3 bases and J by 5 bases, with 7 bases between them.

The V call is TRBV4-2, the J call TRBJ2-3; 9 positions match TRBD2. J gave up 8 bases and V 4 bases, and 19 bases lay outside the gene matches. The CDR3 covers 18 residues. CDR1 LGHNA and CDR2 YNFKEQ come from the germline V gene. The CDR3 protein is CASSPGASGTREMGTQYF. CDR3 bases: TGTGCCAGCAGCCCGGGGGCTAGCGGGACCCGGGAGATGGGTACGCAGTATTTT.

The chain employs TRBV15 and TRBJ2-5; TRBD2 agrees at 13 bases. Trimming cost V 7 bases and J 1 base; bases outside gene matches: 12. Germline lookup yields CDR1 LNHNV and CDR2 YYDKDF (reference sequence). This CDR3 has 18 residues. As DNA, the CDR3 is TGTGCCACCAAGGCGGGACTAGCGGGGATTCTCCTCCAAGAGACCCAGTACTTC. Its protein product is CATKAGLAGILLQETQYF.

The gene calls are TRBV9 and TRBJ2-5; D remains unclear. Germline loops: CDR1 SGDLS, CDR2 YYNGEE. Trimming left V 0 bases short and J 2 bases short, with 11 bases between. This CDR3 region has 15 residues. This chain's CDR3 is CASSVDGTRQETQYF. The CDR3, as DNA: TGTGCCAGCAGCGTAGACGGCACCCGGCAAGAGACCCAGTACTTC.

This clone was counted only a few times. The CDR3 protein is CASSHVGGVAEAFF. The CDR3 coding sequence is TGCGCCAGCAGCCATGTGGGGGGCGTCGCTGAAGCTTTCTTT. V and J are TRBV4-3 and TRBJ1-1, with TRBD1 as a possible D gene (6 bases). V lost 3 bases and J lost 6, with 14 bases in between. CDR1 LGHNA and CDR2 YSLEER come from the germline V gene. This CDR3 region has 14 residues.

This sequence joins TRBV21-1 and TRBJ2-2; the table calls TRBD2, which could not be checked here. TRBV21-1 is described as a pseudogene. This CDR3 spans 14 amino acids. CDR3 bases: TGTGCCCGTCAAGGTCGAGGAAACACCGGGGAGCTGTTTTTT. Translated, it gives CARQGRGNTGELFF.

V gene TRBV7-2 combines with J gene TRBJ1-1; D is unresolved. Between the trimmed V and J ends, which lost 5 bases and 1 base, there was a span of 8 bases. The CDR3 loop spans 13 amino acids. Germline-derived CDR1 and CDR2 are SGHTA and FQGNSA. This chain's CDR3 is CASSQEQNTEAFF. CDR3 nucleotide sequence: TGTGCCAGCAGCCAGGAGCAGAACACTGAAGCTTTCTTT. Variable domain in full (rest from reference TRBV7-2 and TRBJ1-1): GAGVSQSPSNKVTEKGKDVELRCDPISGHTALYWYRQSLGQGLEFLIYFQGNSAPDKSGLPSDRFSAERTGGSVSTLTIQRTQQEDSAVYLCASSQEQNTEAFFGQGTRLTVV.

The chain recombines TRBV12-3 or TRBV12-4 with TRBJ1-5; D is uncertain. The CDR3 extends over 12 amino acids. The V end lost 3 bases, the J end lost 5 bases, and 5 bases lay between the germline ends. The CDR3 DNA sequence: TGTGCCAGCAGTTTTGAGTATCAGCCCCAGCATTTT. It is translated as CASSFEYQPQHF.

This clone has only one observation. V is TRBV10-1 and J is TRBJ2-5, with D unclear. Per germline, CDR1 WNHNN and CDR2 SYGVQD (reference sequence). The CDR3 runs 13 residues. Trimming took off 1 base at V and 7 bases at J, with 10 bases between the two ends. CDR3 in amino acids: CASSEWPKGTQYF. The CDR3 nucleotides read TGCGCCAGCAGTGAGTGGCCTAAGGGGACCCAGTACTTC.

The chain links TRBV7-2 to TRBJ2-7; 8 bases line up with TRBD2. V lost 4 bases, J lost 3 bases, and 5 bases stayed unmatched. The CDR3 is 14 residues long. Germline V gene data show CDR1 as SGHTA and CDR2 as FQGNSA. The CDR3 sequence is CASSWGGRSYEQYF. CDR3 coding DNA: TGTGCCAGCAGCTGGGGCGGGAGGAGCTACGAGCAGTACTTC.

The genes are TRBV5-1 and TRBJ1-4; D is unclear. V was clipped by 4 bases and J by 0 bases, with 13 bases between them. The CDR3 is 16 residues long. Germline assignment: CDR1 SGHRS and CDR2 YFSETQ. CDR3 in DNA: TGCGCCAGCAGCGCAGCGGGAGACACAACTAATGAAAAACTGTTTTTT. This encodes CASSAAGDTTNEKLFF.

As DNA, the CDR3 is TGTGCCAGCTCACCACCCGGGACAGCAAAGGGCTACACCTTC. Its protein product is CASSPPGTAKGYTF. The chain is built from TRBV18 and TRBJ1-2; 7 positions agree with TRBD1. CDR3 length equals 14 residues. The germline CDR1 and CDR2 sequences are KGHSH and LQKENI. The V gene end was trimmed by 0 bases and the J gene end by 8 bases; junction bases not matched to a gene: 6.

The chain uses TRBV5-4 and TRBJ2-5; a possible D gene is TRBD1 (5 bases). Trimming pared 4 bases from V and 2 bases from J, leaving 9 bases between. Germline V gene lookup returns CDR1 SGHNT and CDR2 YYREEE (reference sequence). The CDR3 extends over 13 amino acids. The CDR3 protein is CASSATAQETQYF. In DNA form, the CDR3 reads TGTGCCAGCAGCGCGACAGCTCAAGAGACCCAGTACTTC.

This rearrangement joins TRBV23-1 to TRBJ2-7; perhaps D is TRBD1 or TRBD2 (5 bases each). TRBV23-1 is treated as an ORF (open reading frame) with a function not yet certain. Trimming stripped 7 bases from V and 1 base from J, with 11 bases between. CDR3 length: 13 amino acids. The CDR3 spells CASTPGPSYEQYF. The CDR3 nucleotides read TGCGCCAGCACCCCGGGACCTTCCTACGAGCAGTACTTC.